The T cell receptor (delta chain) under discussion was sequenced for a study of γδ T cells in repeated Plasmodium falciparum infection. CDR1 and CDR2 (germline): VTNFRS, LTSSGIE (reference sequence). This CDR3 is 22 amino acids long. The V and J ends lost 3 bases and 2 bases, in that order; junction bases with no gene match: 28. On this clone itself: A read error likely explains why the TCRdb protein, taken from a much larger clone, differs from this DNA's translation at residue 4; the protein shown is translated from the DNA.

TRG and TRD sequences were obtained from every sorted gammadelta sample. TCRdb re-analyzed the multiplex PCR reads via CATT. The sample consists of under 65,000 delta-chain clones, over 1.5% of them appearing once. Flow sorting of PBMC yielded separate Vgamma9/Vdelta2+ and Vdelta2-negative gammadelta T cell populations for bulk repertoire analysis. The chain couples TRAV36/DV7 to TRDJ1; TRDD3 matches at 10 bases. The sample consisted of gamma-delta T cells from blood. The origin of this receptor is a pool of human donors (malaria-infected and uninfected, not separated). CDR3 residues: CAVGRSNFRPYPQLGDTDKLIF. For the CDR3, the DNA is TGTGCTGTGGGGAGGTCGAACTTTCGCCCCTATCCTCAACTGGGGGATACCGATAAACTCATCTTT.